This TCR beta chain is from a study of blood T cell repertoires in COVID-19. Study as a whole: Spain, Italy and the United States supplied samples that represented acute and convalescent COVID-19. Sample material is recorded as cDNA or gDNA derived from T cells, B-cell-depleted T cells, or PBMCs.

V trimming: 6 bases; J trimming: 0 bases; junction bases outside the gene matches: 4. Per the germline V gene, CDR1 is LNHDA and CDR2 is SQIVND (reference sequence). The CDR3 spans 14 residues. Methods used by the authors: Cell counts per sample came from amplifying reference gene primers. TCRdb's copy holds only in-frame clones and misses some; the assay was immunoSEQ multiplex PCR. Clone size and the V and J calls come from that table; the DNA yielded D and trimming. The profile shows around 80,000 clones, more than 65% of them singletons. Sequencing input: peripheral blood. The receptor was derived from a man aged 80 or over with acute or convalescent COVID-19. The chain is built from TRBV19 and TRBJ1-1; 7 positions agree with TRBD1. The CDR3 bases are TGTGCCAGTAGCGGGACAGCCTTGAACACTGAAGCTTTCTTT. Translation: CASSGTALNTEAFF.